A single TCR beta chain is shown here with its context. The antigen it binds to is not known. The record has no base qualities; no much larger clone is one base away. The sample's time point label is to be understood as: about 28 days (+/-7) after the second vaccine dose. AZD1222 recipients with second doses at about 4 weeks or about 12 weeks were pooled, because spike-specific TCR depth and breadth did not differ between schedules. Vaccinee samples came from UK trials COV001 and COV002, including a single-blind randomized controlled phase 2/3 trial of AZD1222 (ChAdOx1 nCoV-19) in healthy adults. Trial participant PBMC samples were collected at day 0 and day 28 after the second dose for TCRbeta chain sequencing. The CDR3 regions of human TCRbeta chains were analyzed by immunosequencing. As for how the authors treated the data: Repertoire TCRs were matched against a reference library of SARS-CoV-2-specific TCRs generated with the MIRA antigen-specificity platform. Breadth meant the fraction of unique TCRs that were SARS-CoV-2-associated, whereas depth meant the fraction of total T cells that were SARS-CoV-2-associated. Using the MIRA data, each spike-specific TCR was assigned both to the spike region to which the TCR was reactive and to a CD4 or CD8 class. Log10-transformed breadth and depth values were compared by one-way ANOVA with Sidak's multiple comparisons tests. TCRdb carries this immuneACCESS record with in-frame sequences only. Its versions omit some clonotypes, under half of them owing to an unresolved V gene in the studies checked, with the rest unexplained. V and J calls and clone size are given by that table; D and trimming were obtained from the DNA. This sample holds about 120,000 clones; approximately 90% were observed only once. The top ten clonotypes cover under 3% of the sample.

V lost 4 bases and J lost 0 bases, and the count of bases not matched to a germline gene is 1. There are 16 amino acids in the CDR3, from cysteine to phenylalanine inclusive. Solely the CDR3 DNA is kept, with 48 bases framed from the first base. CDR1 and CDR2 were assigned from the germline V gene (reference sequence) as LNHDA and SQIVND. The data are from a study of T cell responses to AZD1222 COVID-19 vaccine (dated by TCRdb to about 2021). Some background on the complete study: TCR sequencing covered some 240 trial participants: 200 to 220 given two doses of AZD1222 and 26 given two doses of MenACWY control vaccine. Trial participants were enrolled into age subgroups of 18-55, 56-69 and 70-plus years, which contained about 160, 30 and 59 TCR-sequenced participants, respectively.

Overall results and qualifications from the work: Spike-specific TCR breadth and depth rose significantly after two AZD1222 doses compared with day 0 and with MenACWY recipients. Because no day 14 peak-response samples were available, repertoires were characterized only after the peak T cell response. The whole spike protein was spanned by vaccine-associated CD4 TCRs, and dominant responses were seen in regions 160-218 and 743-854. The 56-69-year group was small, and its depth increase did not reach significance, likely because of low power. Epitopes outside the regions mutated in the B.1.351 and B.1.1.7 variants were reportedly recognized by nearly half of the unique spike-specific TCRs. Conclusions about previously exposed vaccinees are limited, since just five to seven AZD1222 recipients were seropositive for SARS-CoV-2 at baseline. Participants were mostly white British and included more females than males, and it was suggested by the authors that clonal diversity may have been underestimated.

The chain joins TRBV19 to TRBJ2-6; 9 middle bases align to TRBD1. The sequencing used peripheral blood, collected 28 days after the second AZD1222 dose. The receptor comes from an adult who received the AZD1222 COVID-19 vaccine. The CDR3 corresponds to CASSTGQGSGANVLTF. The bases read TGTGCCAGTAGTACGGGACAGGGCTCTGGGGCCAACGTCCTGACTTTC.